The 27 T cell receptor beta chains listed next were all sequenced from one sample in a study of siplizumab effects on memory and regulatory T cells (dated by TCRdb to between 2018 and 2020). Receptors were amplified or captured by the immunoSEQ multiplex PCR assay. Not all clones reach the TCRdb copy of this immuneACCESS table, which keeps in-frame sequences only. Checked studies attribute under half of the gap to unresolved V genes and leave the rest unexplained. Here the sample has about 56,000 clones; around 97% occur a single time. In total, the top ten clones hold 1.1% of the sample. The sample taken for sequencing was naive CD8+ T cells sorted from blood. The cell subset or site label, read with the paper, signifies: unstimulated naive T cells. These receptors all stem from a human donor in good health.

This chain links TRBV7-2 with TRBJ2-7; weak D call: TRBD1 (6 bases). Looked up from germline, CDR1 is SGHTA and CDR2 is FQGNSA. Trimming stripped 1 base from V and 2 bases from J, with 12 bases between. CDR3 length equals 15 residues. The chain's CDR3 is CASSLEVTGAYEQYF. For the CDR3, the DNA is TGTGCCAGCAGCTTAGAGGTGACAGGAGCCTACGAGCAGTACTTC.

This clone appeared once. The CDR3 spells CASSQGQGISYEQYF. Written as DNA, the CDR3 is TGCGCCAGCAGCCAGGGACAGGGGATCTCCTACGAGCAGTACTTC. The rearrangement uses TRBV4-1 and TRBJ2-7; TRBD1 aligns across 10 bases. The CDR3 runs 15 residues. Germline CDR1 MGHRA, CDR2 YSYEKL. The junction had 2 bases not matched to a gene; V was cut back by 3 bases and J by 0 bases.

The genes are TRBV2 and TRBJ2-7; TRBD1 or TRBD2 may be the D gene (5 bases each). Trimming removed 2 bases from V and 0 bases from J, with 8 bases in between. This CDR3 is built from 14 residues. Germline lookup yields CDR1 SNHLY and CDR2 FYNNEI. CDR3 loop: CASSELGGSYEQYF. The CDR3 region has the DNA TGTGCCAGCAGTGAACTTGGGGGCTCCTACGAGCAGTACTTC.

The CDR3 region is CASSLGGQVAYGYTF. CDR3 DNA sequence: TGTGCCAGCAGCTTGGGCGGACAGGTGGCCTATGGCTACACCTTC. The chain uses TRBV11-3 and TRBJ1-2; 7 nucleotides agree with TRBD1. The trim removed 3 bases at V and 4 bases at J, leaving 8 bases unmatched. The germline CDR1 and CDR2 sequences are SGHNT and YENEEA. The CDR3 totals 15 residues. The whole variable domain, remainder taken from reference TRBV11-3 and TRBJ1-2, is EAGVVQSPRYKIIEKKQPVAFWCNPISGHNTLYWYLQNLGQGPELLIRYENEEAVDDSQLPKDRFSAERLKGVDSTLKIQPAELGDSAVYLCASSLGGQVAYGYTFGSGTRLTVV.

The chain links TRBV5-4 to TRBJ2-2, with TRBD2 matching over 7 bases. This CDR3 comprises 17 residues. The V and J ends lost 5 bases and 0 bases, in that order; junction bases with no gene match: 10. Germline loops: CDR1 SGHNT, CDR2 YYREEE (reference sequence). The CDR3, as DNA: TGTGCCAGCAGGACGAGTTCGACTAGCCCGAACACCGGGGAGCTGTTTTTT. Amino acid sequence: CASRTSSTSPNTGELFF.

This chain uses TRBV11-2 with TRBJ1-2, with D unresolved. CDR3 length equals 12 residues. Between the trimmed V and J ends, which lost 0 bases and 7 bases, there was a span of 6 bases. Per germline, CDR1 SGHAT and CDR2 FQNNGV. In nucleotides, the CDR3 is TGTGCCAGCAGCTTAGAGGGGTTTGGCTACACCTTC. This translates into CASSLEGFGYTF.

This chain uses TRBV28 with TRBJ2-1; no definite D call. The V and J ends lost 7 bases and 5 bases respectively, with 15 bases between them. The germline V gene encodes CDR1 MDHEN and CDR2 SYDVKM. There are 14 residues in the CDR3. The CDR3 region is CASITMDGHNEQFF. The CDR3 nucleotides read TGTGCCAGCATCACCATGGACGGACACAATGAGCAGTTCTTC. Variable domain in full (rest from reference TRBV28 and TRBJ2-1): DVKVTQSSRYLVKRTGEKVFLECVQDMDHENMFWYRQDPGLGLRLIYFSYDVKMKEKGDIPEGYSVSREKKERFSLILESASTNQTSMYLCASITMDGHNEQFFGPGTRLTVL.

The V call is TRBV4-1, the J call TRBJ2-7; TRBD2 aligns across 8 bases. The CDR3 loop spans 16 amino acids. After removal of 0 bases from V and 1 base from J, the junction contained 5 bases not matched to a gene. Germline lookup yields CDR1 MGHRA and CDR2 YSYEKL. The CDR3 reads CASSQDLAGLSYEQYF. The CDR3 DNA sequence: TGCGCCAGCAGCCAAGATCTAGCGGGCCTATCCTACGAGCAGTACTTC.

This clone was observed once. The chain combines TRBV29-1 with TRBJ2-1, with 11 bases identical to TRBD2. CDR1 is SQVTM, CDR2 ANQGSEA, per germline. Trimming took 6 bases from V and 8 from J; bases not matched to a gene: 9. The CDR3 totals 14 residues. In nucleotides, the CDR3 is TGCAGCGTGGTGACTAGCGGGATTTCCCATGAGCAGTTCTTC. Translated: CSVVTSGISHEQFF.

This CDR3 is CSVNTNYNEQFF. CDR3 DNA sequence: TGCAGCGTTAATACTAACTACAATGAGCAGTTCTTC. The chain carries TRBV29-1 and TRBJ2-1, with D uncertain. CDR1 and CDR2 from the germline V gene are SQVTM and ANQGSEA. V lost 5 bases, J lost 3 bases, and 8 bases lay in between. The CDR3 consists of 12 residues.

The genes are TRBV27 and TRBJ2-7; tentatively, D is TRBD1 (5 bases). The V end was cut by 4 bases, the J end by 1 base, with 11 bases between. The CDR3 loop spans 14 amino acids. Germline values: CDR1 MNHEY, CDR2 SMNVEV (reference sequence). The CDR3 region has the DNA TGTGCCAGCAGTTCCCTCGACAGATCCTACGAGCAGTACTTC. Translation: CASSSLDRSYEQYF.

With respect to this clone: A read error may produce the germline difference seen at one junction end. The rearrangement uses TRBV6-5 and TRBJ1-1; a weak D match, TRBD1 (6 bases). Germline CDR1 reads MNHEY; CDR2 reads SVGAGI. This CDR3 is 13 amino acids long. Here the CDR3 DNA reads TGTGCCAGCAGCTACTCCGGACAGAATGAAGCTTTCTTT. Encoded protein: CASSYSGQNEAFF.

As concerns this clone: Germline is not matched at one junction end, which may reflect a read error. The chain links TRBV7-7 to TRBJ2-1, with TRBD2 as a possible D gene (6 bases). The germline gives CDR1 SSHAT, CDR2 FNYEAQ (reference sequence). CDR3 size: 15 residues. CDR3 sequence (DNA): TGTGCTAGCAGCTTCGAAACGGGAGTGGGAAATGAGCAGTTCTTC. It translates to CASSFETGVGNEQFF.

The V gene is TRBV14, the J gene TRBJ2-5, with D possibly being TRBD2 (5 bases). Germline values: CDR1 SGHDN, CDR2 FVKESK. Deletions cut 0 bases from V and 1 base from J, with 6 bases between. The CDR3 length is 14 residues. The CDR3 is CASSQDAGQETQYF. DNA of the CDR3: TGTGCCAGCAGCCAAGACGCGGGCCAAGAGACCCAGTACTTC. The full variable domain, with the rest looked up from reference TRBV14 and TRBJ2-5, is EAGVTQFPSHSVIEKGQTVTLRCDPISGHDNLYWYRRVMGKEIKFLLHFVKESKQDESGMPNNRFLAERTGGTYSTLKVQPAELEDSGVYFCASSQDAGQETQYFGPGTRLLVL.

This sequence joins TRBV6-5 and TRBJ1-5; 7 bases match TRBD1. The CDR3 has 15 residues. The germline V gene encodes CDR1 MNHEY and CDR2 SVGAGI. The V and J ends lost 5 bases and 1 base, in that order; junction bases with no gene match: 5. CDR3 DNA sequence: TGTGCCAGCAGTGACTGGACAGGCAGCAATCAGCCCCAGCATTTT. It is translated as CASSDWTGSNQPQHF.

The V gene is TRBV27, the J gene TRBJ2-5, with no clear D. The CDR3 runs to 12 residues. V was cut by 5 bases and J by 10 bases, with 14 bases left in between. Germline V gene sequence: CDR1 MNHEY, CDR2 SMNVEV (reference sequence). The CDR3 region has the DNA TGTGCCAGCAGTGCGACCCGATTGAACCAGTACTTC. Translated, it gives CASSATRLNQYF.

This chain connects TRBV18 to TRBJ2-1; D not resolved. The germline gives CDR1 KGHSH, CDR2 LQKENI. Trimming took off 3 bases at V and 4 bases at J, with 7 bases between the two ends. CDR3 length equals 13 residues. The CDR3 DNA sequence: TGTGCCAGCTCACCGGGTCAGTACAATGAGCAGTTCTTC. It encodes CASSPGQYNEQFF.

This chain's CDR3 is CASSPGGNQPQHF. The CDR3 bases are TGTGCCAGCAGCCCAGGGGGCAATCAGCCCCAGCATTTT. The chain has TRBV7-8 and TRBJ1-5, with D maybe TRBD1 (6 bases). Trimming shortened V by 5 bases and J by 2 bases, and 7 bases separated the two germline ends. The CDR3 contains 13 residues. CDR1 SGHVS and CDR2 FQNEAQ come from the germline V gene.

The chain combines TRBV28 with TRBJ2-1, with TRBD2 matching 12 bases. Germline values: CDR1 MDHEN, CDR2 SYDVKM. The CDR3 spans 14 residues. The trim removed 6 bases at V and 9 bases at J, leaving 6 bases unmatched. This chain's CDR3 is CASSGLAGSGEQFF. The DNA of the CDR3 is TGTGCCAGCAGCGGACTAGCGGGGTCCGGTGAGCAGTTCTTC.

The chain uses TRBV30 and TRBJ1-3; D might be TRBD1 (6 bases). V was clipped by 2 bases and J by 2 bases, with 10 bases between them. This CDR3 is built from 14 residues. Germline CDR1 is GTSNPN and CDR2 is SVGIG (reference sequence). CDR3 in amino acids: CAWSQTGTGNTIYF. CDR3 bases: TGTGCCTGGAGTCAAACAGGGACTGGAAACACCATATATTTT.

The chain links TRBV29-1 to TRBJ2-1; D is ambiguous. The CDR3 extends over 12 amino acids. Germline loops: CDR1 SQVTM, CDR2 ANQGSEA. V gave up 4 bases and J gave up 0 bases, with 4 bases separating them. The CDR3 reads CSVGDSYNEQFF. CDR3 DNA: TGCAGCGTTGGGGACTCCTACAATGAGCAGTTCTTC.

The chain is built from TRBV5-4 and TRBJ2-3; 7 bases map to TRBD2. V was clipped by 4 bases and J by 9 bases; unmatched bases: 11. The germline V gene encodes CDR1 SGHNT and CDR2 YYREEE (reference sequence). There are 14 residues in the CDR3. CDR3 in DNA: TGTGCCAGCAGCGGGAGCGGGGAACCAGGGACGCAGTATTTT. Translation gives CASSGSGEPGTQYF.

This clone was detected once. The V and J genes are TRBV5-1 and TRBJ2-1; the D is unclear. CDR3 length: 13 residues. V lost 4 bases and J lost 9, with 14 bases in between. The germline V gene has CDR1 SGHRS and CDR2 YFSETQ. In DNA, the CDR3 is TGCGCCAGCAGCCCGGCCCCCAAGGGTGAGCAGTTCTTC. Translated, it gives CASSPAPKGEQFF.

A single count supports this clone. J is TRBJ2-7 and V is TRBV27; tentative D call: TRBD1 (6 bases). CDR3 length: 16 amino acids. The germline V gene encodes CDR1 MNHEY and CDR2 SMNVEV (reference sequence). V gave up 8 bases and J gave up 6 bases, with 26 bases separating them. CDR3: CASAGPKGYNRAEQYF. CDR3 nucleotide sequence: TGTGCCAGCGCGGGCCCCAAGGGATACAACAGGGCCGAGCAGTACTTC.

This clone was recorded once. V and J are TRBV18 and TRBJ2-7; 12 nucleotides match TRBD2. This CDR3 has 16 residues. Germline V gene data show CDR1 as KGHSH and CDR2 as LQKENI. The J segment lost 2 bases and the V segment lost 4 bases, leaving 6 bases of the junction unmatched. CDR3 residues: CASSLNGLAGTYEQYF. CDR3 coding DNA: TGTGCCAGCTCACTAAATGGACTAGCGGGGACCTACGAGCAGTACTTC.

The chain combines TRBV29-1 with TRBJ2-3, with 10 bases aligning to TRBD1. The J segment lost 3 bases and the V segment lost 5 bases, leaving 5 bases of the junction unmatched. Germline values: CDR1 SQVTM, CDR2 ANQGSEA. The CDR3 is 14 amino acids. CDR3 nucleotides: TGCAGCGTTTCTGGGACAGGGGAAACAGATACGCAGTATTTT. This encodes CSVSGTGETDTQYF.

The table lists this clone with a count of one. The J gene is TRBJ2-2, the V gene TRBV15; 8 bases map to TRBD1. The CDR3 runs 15 residues. Per germline, CDR1 LNHNV and CDR2 YYDKDF (reference sequence). The trim removed 5 bases at V and 1 base at J, leaving 3 bases unmatched. The CDR3 here is CATSAGGLNTGELFF. The CDR3 DNA reads TGTGCCACCAGCGCAGGGGGCTTGAACACCGGGGAGCTGTTTTTT.